These 9 T cell receptor beta chains share one sample of origin, sequenced in a study of blood T cell repertoires in COVID-19. Profiled with immunoSEQ multiplex PCR; TCRdb holds only in-frame clones, not every one. The data hold around 240,000 clones, with roughly 86% observed a single time. The sequenced material came from peripheral blood. These receptors were collected from a woman in her thirties who had recovered from COVID-19.

The gene calls are TRBV3-1 (or the pseudogene TRBV3-2) and TRBJ2-7; 7 bases match TRBD2. Germline V gene lookup returns CDR1 LGHDT and CDR2 YNNKEL (reference sequence). The CDR3 length is 13 residues. V shed 0 bases and J 7 bases; nucleotides not matched to a gene: 3. DNA of the CDR3: TGTGCCAGCAGCCAAGACCCCGGGAGGGAGCAGTACTTC. Translation: CASSQDPGREQYF.

The chain employs TRBV4-1 and TRBJ1-2; 12 bases map to TRBD1. There are 14 residues in the CDR3. Germline V gene data show CDR1 as MGHRA and CDR2 as YSYEKL. Germline trimming cut 3 bases from V and 13 bases from J; bases unmatched to any gene: 9. This CDR3 reads CASSHFPGQGASTF. Written as DNA, the CDR3 is TGCGCCAGCAGCCATTTCCCGGGACAGGGGGCGTCCACCTTC.

This clone was found once. This sequence joins TRBV18 and TRBJ2-1; the D gene is possibly TRBD1 (6 bases). Germline loops: CDR1 KGHSH, CDR2 LQKENI. The CDR3 is made up of 16 amino acids. Trimming shortened V by 2 bases and J by 0 bases, and 11 bases separated the two germline ends. The CDR3 here is CASSPNTGSSYNEQFF. Here the CDR3 DNA reads TGTGCCAGCTCACCAAATACAGGGAGCTCCTACAATGAGCAGTTCTTC.

CDR3 residues: CASTTGHLNEKLFF. The CDR3 DNA follows: TGCGCCAGCACCACGGGACATCTTAATGAAAAACTGTTTTTT. The rearrangement uses TRBV23-1 and TRBJ1-4; D may be TRBD1 (6 bases). TRBV23-1 is an ORF, with its function uncertain. The length of the CDR3 is 14 residues. Trimming pared 7 bases from V and 4 bases from J, leaving 13 bases between.

This clone was counted only a few times. The V call is TRBV6-6, the J call TRBJ1-5; 9 bases are a match to TRBD1. The V segment lost 8 bases and the J segment 2 bases; nucleotides outside the gene matches: 10. This CDR3 is 16 amino acids long. The germline gives CDR1 MNHNY, CDR2 SVGAGI (reference sequence). CDR3 nucleotide sequence: TGTGCCAGCGGTACAGGGGGCGAGAAGGGCAATCAGCCCCAGCATTTT. Its translation is CASGTGGEKGNQPQHF.

The gene calls are TRBV6-5 and TRBJ2-1, with D possibly TRBD1 on 5 matching bases. The V end lost 6 bases, the J end lost 4 bases, and 10 bases lay between the germline ends. From germline, CDR1 is MNHEY and CDR2 SVGAGI. The CDR3 is 13 residues long. CDR3 in DNA: TGTGCCAGCAGCAGGGAAGGGTACAATGAGCAGTTCTTC. Translated, it gives CASSREGYNEQFF.

This clone was picked up one time. The chain carries TRBV3-1 (or the pseudogene TRBV3-2) and TRBJ1-6; D not resolved. The CDR3 is made up of 13 amino acids. CDR1 LGHDT and CDR2 YNNKEL come from the germline V gene (reference sequence). Trimming left V 8 bases short and J 8 bases short, with 13 bases between. DNA of the CDR3: TGTGCCAGCCGACTTGGGTCTTATTCACCCCTCCACTTT. Its translation is CASRLGSYSPLHF.

This sequence joins TRBV7-9 and TRBJ1-1, with D possibly TRBD1 on 6 matching bases. The V end was cut by 4 bases, the J end by 0 bases, with 12 bases between. CDR3 length equals 15 residues. Germline V gives CDR1 SEHNR, CDR2 FQNEAQ (reference sequence). Here the CDR3 DNA reads TGTGCCAGCAGCTACACCGGGACACTGAACACTGAAGCTTTCTTT. This encodes CASSYTGTLNTEAFF.

The V and J genes are TRBV2 and TRBJ1-2; TRBD1 matches 7 bases. Germline V gives CDR1 SNHLY, CDR2 FYNNEI. The J segment lost 3 bases and the V segment lost 6 bases, leaving 7 bases of the junction unmatched. The CDR3 totals 14 residues. CDR3 coding DNA: TGTGCCAGCAGAGCGACAGGGCAGGACTATGGCTACACCTTC. Protein: CASRATGQDYGYTF.